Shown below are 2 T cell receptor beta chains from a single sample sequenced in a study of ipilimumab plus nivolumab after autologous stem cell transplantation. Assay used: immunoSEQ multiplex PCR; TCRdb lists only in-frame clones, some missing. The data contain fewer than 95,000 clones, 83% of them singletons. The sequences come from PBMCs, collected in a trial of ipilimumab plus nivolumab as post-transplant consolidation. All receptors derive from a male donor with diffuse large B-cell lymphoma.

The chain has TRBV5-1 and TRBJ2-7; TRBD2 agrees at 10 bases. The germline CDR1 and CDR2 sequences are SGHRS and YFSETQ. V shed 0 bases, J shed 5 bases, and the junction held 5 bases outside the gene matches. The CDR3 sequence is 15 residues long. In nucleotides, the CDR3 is TGCGCCAGCAGCTTGGGGCCTAGCGGGGGTAACGAGCAGTACTTC. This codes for CASSLGPSGGNEQYF. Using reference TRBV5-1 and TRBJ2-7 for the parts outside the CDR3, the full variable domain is KAGVTQTPRYLIKTRGQQVTLSCSPISGHRSVSWYQQTPGQGLQFLFEYFSETQRNKGNFPGRFSGRQFSNSRSEMNVSTLELGDSALYLCASSLGPSGGNEQYFGPGTRLTVT.

The CDR3 coding sequence is TGTGCCAGCAGCGTAGTGGCAGGGAGGAATGAGCAGTTCTTC. It yields the protein CASSVVAGRNEQFF. The V call is TRBV9, the J call TRBJ2-1, with D possibly matching TRBD2 (6 bases). Germline CDR1 is SGDLS and CDR2 is YYNGEE. V lost 0 bases and J 7 bases, leaving 11 bases between the germline ends. CDR3 size: 14 residues.